The T cell receptor (beta chain) described here comes from a study of blood T cells in healthy people across ages. Study-wide findings and caveats: The unknown donor CMV status may have confounded expanded clonotype changes.

The second PCR ran roughly 6 to 12 cycles with a sample-barcoded 5' primer and J-beta primers. In TCRdb, the 5' RACE reads were re-called with MiXCR into one record per CDR3 protein. The sample includes roughly 1.5 million distinct CDR3 sequences, about 42% of them seen just once. This CDR3 contains 13 residues. Trimming pared 5 bases from V and 16 bases from J, leaving 21 bases between. Germline assignment: CDR1 MNHEY and CDR2 SVGEGT. In regard to this clonotype: Its matching antigen is unknown.

The TCR was taken from a woman aged 18-29 years in good health. This chain connects TRBV6-2 or TRBV6-3 to TRBJ2-4; D possibly corresponds to TRBD1 (6 bases). Input material: blood. The DNA for the CDR3 is TGTGCCAGCAGTCAAGGGGGACCCTACGAGCACTACTTC. Protein sequence: CASSQGGPYEHYF.